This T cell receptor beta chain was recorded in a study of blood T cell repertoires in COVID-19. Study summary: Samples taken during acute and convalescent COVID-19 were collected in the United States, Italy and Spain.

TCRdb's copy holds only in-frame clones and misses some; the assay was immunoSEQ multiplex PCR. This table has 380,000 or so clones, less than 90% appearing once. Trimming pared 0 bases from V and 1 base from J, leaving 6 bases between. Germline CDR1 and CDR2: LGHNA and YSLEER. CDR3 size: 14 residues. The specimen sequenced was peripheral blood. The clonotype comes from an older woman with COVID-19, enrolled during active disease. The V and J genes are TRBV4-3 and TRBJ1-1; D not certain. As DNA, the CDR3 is TGCGCCAGCAGCCAAGATCCAGGGAACACTGAAGCTTTCTTT. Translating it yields CASSQDPGNTEAFF.